These T cell receptor beta chains were read from a single sample in a study of OX40 agonist ivuxolimab in advanced cancers. Repertoires were generated with immunoSEQ multiplex PCR, while TCRdb's copy carries only in-frame clones and drops some. The data hold 75,000 to 100,000 clones, with about nine tenths observed a single time. The input for sequencing was CD4+ or CD8+ T cells sorted from blood, taken in a trial of the OX40 agonist ivuxolimab. The receptors derive from an adult with an advanced solid tumor such as melanoma, head and neck, liver or kidney cancer. Both conserved end residues are part of each CDR3. Each record gives: D gene, V gene, J gene, clone size, CDR3 protein, CDR3 DNA. The D gene is left open where the match is weak. A clone size is listed for some rows: how often the clone was seen (once, few, many), or a class if it is expanded.

>TRBD2|TRBV18|TRBJ2-1|-
CASSLGTSGGLRNEQFF
TGTGCCAGCTCACTTGGGACTAGCGGGGGGCTGAGGAATGAGCAGTTCTTC
>TRBD1|TRBV5-4|TRBJ1-1|-
CASSSGQLPNTEAFF
TGTGCCAGCAGCTCGGGACAGCTGCCGAACACTGAAGCTTTCTTT
>-|TRBV6-5|TRBJ1-2|-
CASSPSGSFYGYTF
TGTGCCAGCAGTCCTTCCGGGAGCTTCTATGGCTACACCTTC
>TRBD2|TRBV10-3|TRBJ2-7|-
CAIRSSGSPDYEQYF
TGTGCCATCAGGAGTAGCGGGAGCCCTGATTACGAGCAGTACTTC
>-|TRBV5-1|TRBJ2-1|-
CASSLAGLVLDEQFF
TGCGCCAGCAGCTTGGCGGGGTTGGTCTTAGATGAGCAGTTCTTC
>-|TRBV10-3|TRBJ2-2|-
CASKGRTNTGELFF
TGTGCCTCCAAGGGACGGACGAACACCGGGGAGCTGTTTTTT
>TRBD1|TRBV19|TRBJ1-5|-
CASRGQEGLWQPQHF
TGTGCCAGTAGGGGACAGGAGGGGTTATGGCAGCCCCAGCATTTT
>TRBD2|TRBV7-2|TRBJ2-7|-
CASSTELAGGEQYF
TGTGCCAGCAGCACTGAACTAGCGGGAGGCGAGCAGTACTTC
>-|TRBV25-1|TRBJ2-5|-
CASSAPPSGGETQYF
TGTGCCAGCAGTGCCCCACCCTCGGGTGGGGAGACCCAGTACTTC
>TRBD2|TRBV5-4|TRBJ2-7|-
CASSLGASGGLTYEQYF
TGTGCCAGCAGCTTGGGGGCTAGCGGGGGGCTTACCTACGAGCAGTACTTC
>TRBD2|TRBV2|TRBJ2-5|-
CASSDPGLAVGGGETQYF
TGTGCCAGCAGTGACCCGGGACTAGCTGTAGGGGGTGGAGAGACCCAGTACTTC
>TRBD2|TRBV27|TRBJ2-1|-
CASNRLASYNEQFF
TGTGCCAGCAACAGACTAGCGAGCTACAATGAGCAGTTCTTC
>TRBD2|TRBV10-1|TRBJ2-3|-
CASSEGGRPDTQYF
TGCGCCAGCAGTGAAGGCGGGAGACCAGATACGCAGTATTTT
>TRBD1|TRBV10-1|TRBJ2-4|few
CASSETGVANIQYF
TGCGCCAGCAGTGAGACAGGGGTCGCGAACATTCAGTACTTC
>-|TRBV6-5|TRBJ1-5|-
CASSLVSNQPQHF
TGTGCCAGCAGTTTGGTAAGCAATCAGCCCCAGCATTTT
>-|TRBV5-4|TRBJ2-7|-
CASSSRDKSSYEQYF
TGTGCCAGCAGCAGCCGGGACAAATCCTCCTACGAGCAGTACTTC
>TRBD1|TRBV5-1|TRBJ2-2|-
CASSLAIMTGDTGELFF
TGCGCCAGCAGCTTGGCTATTATGACAGGGGACACCGGGGAGCTGTTTTTT
>-|TRBV19|TRBJ2-1|-
CASRPSTGQIVYNEQFF
TGTGCCAGTAGGCCCTCGACTGGCCAGATAGTTTACAATGAGCAGTTCTTC
>-|TRBV30|TRBJ1-2|once
CAWSSQEGFYGYTF
TGTGCCTGGAGCAGTCAGGAGGGTTTCTATGGCTACACCTTC
>-|TRBV7-9|TRBJ2-5|-
CASSLGPPETQYF
TGTGCCAGCAGCTTAGGACCGCCCGAGACCCAGTACTTC
>-|TRBV5-1|TRBJ2-1|-
CASSLGGANEQFF
TGCGCCAGCAGCTTAGGAGGGGCAAATGAGCAGTTCTTC
>-|TRBV6-5|TRBJ1-4|-
CASSPGSEKLFF
TGTGCCAGCAGCCCCGGGAGTGAAAAACTGTTTTTT
>-|TRBV6-1|TRBJ2-1|-
CASSIQGHEQFF
TGTGCCAGCAGTATACAGGGCCATGAGCAGTTCTTC
>-|TRBV5-4|TRBJ1-2|-
CASSSRAPNYGYTF
TGTGCCAGCAGCTCCAGAGCTCCCAACTATGGCTACACCTTC
>-|TRBV2|TRBJ2-1|-
CAGETGRGSNEQFF
TGTGCCGGAGAGACCGGGAGAGGGTCCAATGAGCAGTTCTTC
>-|TRBV28|TRBJ1-2|-
CASSLQSTYGYTF
TGTGCCAGCAGTTTACAGTCGACCTATGGCTACACCTTC
>TRBD1|TRBV10-3|TRBJ2-7|-
CAIRNGTGSYEQYF
TGTGCCATCAGGAACGGGACAGGGTCCTACGAGCAGTACTTC
>-|TRBV2|TRBJ2-5|-
CASRSGGETQYF
TGTGCCAGCAGATCTGGGGGGGAGACCCAGTACTTC
>-|TRBV28|TRBJ1-1|-
CASSLFTLPNTEAFF
TGTGCCAGCAGTTTATTTACACTACCGAACACTGAAGCTTTCTTT
>TRBD1|TRBV19|TRBJ2-3|once
CASSIGQGSFTDTQYF
TGTGCCAGTAGTATAGGACAGGGGTCATTCACAGATACGCAGTATTTT
>-|TRBV6-5|TRBJ2-7|once
CASTPGLDHEQYF
TGTGCCAGCACCCCGGGACTGGACCACGAGCAGTACTTC
>-|TRBV7-9|TRBJ1-1|-
CASSLNSMAAEAFF
TGTGCCAGCAGCTTAAATTCTATGGCGGCTGAAGCTTTCTTT
>TRBD2|TRBV7-2|TRBJ2-5|-
CASSLLVAGGQETQYF
TGTGCCAGCAGCTTATTGGTAGCGGGGGGCCAAGAGACCCAGTACTTC
>-|TRBV5-1|TRBJ1-1|-
CASSLGQGSTEAFF
TGCGCCAGCAGCTTGGGGCAGGGGAGTACTGAAGCTTTCTTT
>TRBD1|TRBV7-9|TRBJ1-2|-
CASSKGQGATSNYGYTF
TGTGCCAGCAGCAAGGGACAGGGGGCGACCTCTAACTATGGCTACACCTTC
>-|TRBV6-5|TRBJ1-1|-
CASSYLGAKGTEAFF
TGTGCCAGCAGTTATTTGGGCGCTAAGGGGACTGAAGCTTTCTTT
>TRBD1|TRBV5-4|TRBJ1-1|-
CASSTPGQGNTEAFF
TGTGCCAGCAGCACACCGGGACAGGGGAACACTGAAGCTTTCTTT
>TRBD1|TRBV28|TRBJ1-5|-
CASRSGGTGNQPQHF
TGTGCCAGCAGAAGCGGGGGGACAGGTAATCAGCCCCAGCATTTT
>-|TRBV20-1|TRBJ2-3|-
CSGDSTDTQYF
TGCAGTGGGGATAGCACAGATACGCAGTATTTT